By proportion, the clone carrying this T cell receptor (beta chain) is medium-sized (0.01 to 0.1%). This record comes from a study of somatic mutations in cytotoxic T cells in rheumatoid arthritis. The V end lost 8 bases, the J end lost 7 bases, and 9 bases lay between the germline ends. Germline-derived CDR1 and CDR2 are MDHEN and SYDVKM. The CDR3 contains 11 residues. The repertoire was sequenced with immunoSEQ multiplex PCR; TCRdb's copy has only in-frame clones and lacks some. The sample consists of 15,000 to 20,000 clones, roughly 75% of them appearing once. The sample was CD8+ T cells sorted from blood. The rearrangement uses TRBV28 and TRBJ1-5; TRBD1 is a possible D gene (6 bases). This TCR came from an adult with rheumatoid arthritis. CDR3: CASGGLQPQHF. The CDR3 DNA follows: TGTGCCAGCGGGGGGCTCCAGCCCCAGCATTTT.